These T cell receptor beta chains were read from a single sample in a study of regulatory T cells in long-lasting Graves disease. TCRdb re-derived calls from the multiplex PCR reads in MiXCR, one entry per CDR3 protein. The sample gives 500,000 to 700,000 distinct CDR3 sequences, 25% to 35% of which show up once; about 42% is in the top ten. The sample was peripheral blood mononuclear cells (PBMCs), taken when the disease was refractory, from a patient treated with antithyroid drugs. The receptors derive from a female donor with Graves disease. Both conserved end residues are part of each CDR3. A D gene is named only where the DNA matches it firmly. The listing skips clone size in some rows; elsewhere it reads once, few, many or a size class.

j_gene: TRBJ2-7
v_gene: TRBV6-5
d_gene: TRBD2
abundance: NA
CDR3aa: CARSYSRPSGSSYEQYF
CDR3nt: TGTGCCCGCAGTTACTCGAGGCCTAGCGGGAGCTCCTACGAGCAGTACTTC

j_gene: TRBJ1-1
v_gene: TRBV19
d_gene: NA
abundance: NA
CDR3aa: CASTPLVEGMNTEAFF
CDR3nt: TGTGCCAGTACCCCTCTAGTGGAGGGCATGAACACTGAAGCTTTCTTT

j_gene: TRBJ1-2
v_gene: TRBV29-1
d_gene: NA
abundance: NA
CDR3aa: CSVEEVSGYGYTF
CDR3nt: TGCAGCGTTGAAGAGGTGTCGGGCTATGGCTACACCTTC

j_gene: TRBJ2-2
v_gene: TRBV12-3/TRBV12-4
d_gene: NA
abundance: few
CDR3aa: CARPPENTGGGGGRNTGELFF
CDR3nt: TGTGCCAGACCTCCGGAAAACACTGGAGGAGGGGGAGGCCGGAACACCGGGGAGCTGTTTTTT

j_gene: TRBJ2-2
v_gene: TRBV6-1
d_gene: TRBD2
abundance: once
CDR3aa: CASSPLAGGGTGELFF
CDR3nt: TGTGCCAGCAGTCCCCTGGCGGGAGGTGGCACCGGGGAGCTGTTTTTT

j_gene: TRBJ1-1
v_gene: TRBV28
d_gene: NA
abundance: many
CDR3aa: CASSAQNRATEAFF
CDR3nt: TGTGCCAGCAGCGCCCAGAATAGGGCCACTGAAGCTTTCTTT

j_gene: TRBJ1-6
v_gene: TRBV3-1
d_gene: NA
abundance: NA
CDR3aa: CASSQDLNRHSPLHF
CDR3nt: TGTGCCAGCAGCCAAGATTTAAACAGGCACTCACCCCTCCACTTT

j_gene: TRBJ1-2
v_gene: TRBV5-5
d_gene: TRBD1
abundance: NA
CDR3aa: CASFLRDRADYGYTF
CDR3nt: TGTGCCAGTTTTCTCCGGGACAGGGCCGACTATGGCTACACCTTC

j_gene: TRBJ2-3
v_gene: TRBV4-1
d_gene: NA
abundance: NA
CDR3aa: CASSQDMGVPGTDTQYF
CDR3nt: TGCGCCAGCAGCCAAGACATGGGTGTACCGGGCACAGATACGCAGTATTTT

j_gene: TRBJ1-4
v_gene: TRBV2
d_gene: NA
abundance: many
CDR3aa: CASRTGTSGEKLFF
CDR3nt: TGTGCCAGCAGGACCGGGACATCGGGTGAAAAACTGTTTTTT

j_gene: TRBJ2-1
v_gene: TRBV12-3/TRBV12-4
d_gene: NA
abundance: NA
CDR3aa: CASSPRGWNEQFF
CDR3nt: TGTGCCAGCAGCCCGAGGGGGTGGAATGAGCAGTTCTTC

j_gene: TRBJ1-2
v_gene: TRBV11-1
d_gene: NA
abundance: NA
CDR3aa: CASRFRGPAYGYTF
CDR3nt: TGTGCCAGCAGATTCCGGGGTCCGGCATATGGCTACACCTTC

j_gene: TRBJ1-6
v_gene: TRBV7-9
d_gene: NA
abundance: NA
CDR3aa: CASSFYRVSDSPLHF
CDR3nt: TGTGCCAGCAGCTTTTACAGGGTTTCTGATTCACCCCTCCACTTT

j_gene: TRBJ2-1
v_gene: TRBV12-3/TRBV12-4
d_gene: NA
abundance: NA
CDR3aa: CATRAFTYNEQFF
CDR3nt: TGTGCCACCCGGGCTTTCACCTACAATGAGCAGTTCTTC

j_gene: TRBJ1-1
v_gene: TRBV5-1
d_gene: TRBD1
abundance: NA
CDR3aa: CASSFTGTGAMNTEAFF
CDR3nt: TGCGCCAGCAGCTTTACCGGGACAGGAGCCATGAACACTGAAGCTTTCTTT

j_gene: TRBJ1-2
v_gene: TRBV10-3
d_gene: NA
abundance: many
CDR3aa: CAISDGPNYGYTF
CDR3nt: TGTGCCATCAGTGACGGGCCTAACTATGGCTACACCTTC